A selection of T cell receptor beta chains follows, all from one sample in a study of shared clonotypes between healthy human individuals. The assay was immunoSEQ multiplex PCR, and TCRdb's table has in-frame clones only and misses some. There are roughly 640,000 clones in the sample; approximately 74% occur only once, and approximately 1.7% lies in the top ten. The specimen sequenced was memory CD4+ T cells sorted from blood. The receptors shown here come from a woman aged 25 to 45 in good health. Each CDR3 is given with its conserved first and last residue. A D gene is named only where the DNA matches it firmly. Only part of the rows carry a size: once, few, many, or a class if the clone is expanded.

v_call: TRBV5-5; j_call: TRBJ1-2; d_call: NA; clone_size: NA; cdr3_nt: TGTGCCAGCAGCTTGGCGTGGAGGGTTCTCGACTATGGCTACACCTTC; cdr3_aa: CASSLAWRVLDYGYTF
v_call: TRBV21-1; j_call: TRBJ1-5; d_call: NA; clone_size: NA; cdr3_nt: TGTGCCAGCAGCACAAATGGCCTTTGGACGGTCGATTTGTTGGAGCCCCAGCATTTT; cdr3_aa: CASSTNGLWTVDLLEPQHF
v_call: TRBV28; j_call: TRBJ2-2; d_call: NA; clone_size: once; cdr3_nt: TGTGCCGGGAGTAGCCCGACCGGGGAGCTGTTTTTT; cdr3_aa: CAGSSPTGELFF
v_call: TRBV7-2; j_call: TRBJ2-1; d_call: TRBD2; clone_size: NA; cdr3_nt: TGTGCCAGCAGCTTCGGGAGGGGCCCGTACAATGAGCAGTTCTTC; cdr3_aa: CASSFGRGPYNEQFF
v_call: TRBV25-1; j_call: TRBJ1-1; d_call: TRBD1; clone_size: NA; cdr3_nt: TGTGCCAGCAGTTCCTATCACGGACAGGCGGGCGGAGAAGCTTTCTTT; cdr3_aa: CASSSYHGQAGGEAFF
v_call: TRBV28; j_call: TRBJ1-2; d_call: TRBD1; clone_size: NA; cdr3_nt: TGTGCCAGCAGTCCTGGGACAGGGGTCGTCTATGGCTACACCTTC; cdr3_aa: CASSPGTGVVYGYTF
v_call: TRBV28; j_call: TRBJ1-5; d_call: NA; clone_size: NA; cdr3_nt: TGTGCCAGCAACGCTATCGGTGGTCCCCAGCATTTT; cdr3_aa: CASNAIGGPQHF
v_call: TRBV10-1; j_call: TRBJ2-4; d_call: TRBD1; clone_size: NA; cdr3_nt: TGCGCCAGCAGCCACGGACAGGGCGAGGGGTACATTCAGTACTTC; cdr3_aa: CASSHGQGEGYIQYF
v_call: TRBV5-1; j_call: TRBJ2-1; d_call: NA; clone_size: NA; cdr3_nt: TGCGCCAGCAGCTTGGCTTCGTCGGAGTACAATGAGCAGTTCTTC; cdr3_aa: CASSLASSEYNEQFF
v_call: TRBV4-1; j_call: TRBJ1-3; d_call: NA; clone_size: NA; cdr3_nt: TGCGCCAGCAGCCAAGTTGGAAACACCATATATTTT; cdr3_aa: CASSQVGNTIYF
v_call: TRBV7-2; j_call: TRBJ2-2; d_call: NA; clone_size: few; cdr3_nt: TGTGCCAGCAGCACGCGGGATTCCGGGGAGCTGTTTTTT; cdr3_aa: CASSTRDSGELFF
v_call: TRBV5-1; j_call: TRBJ2-3; d_call: NA; clone_size: NA; cdr3_nt: TGCGCCAGCAGCTTGGAAAGTGGGAGGCCAGATACGCAGTATTTT; cdr3_aa: CASSLESGRPDTQYF
v_call: TRBV5-1; j_call: TRBJ2-7; d_call: NA; clone_size: NA; cdr3_nt: TGCGCCAGCAGCTTGGTTGGGGGATGGAGCTCCTACGAGCAGTACTTC; cdr3_aa: CASSLVGGWSSYEQYF
v_call: TRBV27; j_call: TRBJ2-7; d_call: NA; clone_size: NA; cdr3_nt: TGTGCCAGCAGTTTCCAAAGCCGGGTTCATCAGTACTTC; cdr3_aa: CASSFQSRVHQYF
v_call: TRBV11-3; j_call: TRBJ2-1; d_call: TRBD2; clone_size: NA; cdr3_nt: TGTGCCAGCAGCTTAAGCGGGAGCGACAATGAGCAGTTCTTC; cdr3_aa: CASSLSGSDNEQFF
v_call: TRBV30; j_call: TRBJ2-7; d_call: NA; clone_size: NA; cdr3_nt: TGTGCCTGGAGTCCGGGGCTTAGCCCCTACGAGCAGTACTTC; cdr3_aa: CAWSPGLSPYEQYF
v_call: TRBV5-1; j_call: TRBJ1-3; d_call: NA; clone_size: NA; cdr3_nt: TGCGCCAGCAGCCCCGGGGTGGAGGGGGAGAACACCATATATTTT; cdr3_aa: CASSPGVEGENTIYF
v_call: TRBV4-1; j_call: TRBJ2-1; d_call: NA; clone_size: NA; cdr3_nt: TGCGCCAGCAGCCATGACTACCGGGACACAGGGACTTACAATGAGCAGTTCTTC; cdr3_aa: CASSHDYRDTGTYNEQFF
v_call: TRBV7-2; j_call: TRBJ2-1; d_call: NA; clone_size: once; cdr3_nt: TGTGCCAGCAGCTTCTCAGGGAGCTCCTACAATGAGCAGTTCTTC; cdr3_aa: CASSFSGSSYNEQFF
v_call: TRBV2; j_call: TRBJ2-5; d_call: NA; clone_size: NA; cdr3_nt: TGTGCCAGCAGAGGCCAAGAGACCCAGTACTTC; cdr3_aa: CASRGQETQYF
v_call: TRBV6-5; j_call: TRBJ1-2; d_call: TRBD1; clone_size: NA; cdr3_nt: TGTGCCAGCAGTTACTTATCCGGGACAGGTGGCTACACCTTC; cdr3_aa: CASSYLSGTGGYTF
v_call: TRBV25-1; j_call: TRBJ2-5; d_call: NA; clone_size: NA; cdr3_nt: TGTGCCAGCGTCGACAGTAAAGGGGCCCAAGAGACCCAGTACTTC; cdr3_aa: CASVDSKGAQETQYF
v_call: TRBV21-1; j_call: TRBJ1-1; d_call: NA; clone_size: NA; cdr3_nt: TGTGCCAGCAGGACGGAAATAGCTACACATCGCACTGAAGCTTTCTTT; cdr3_aa: CASRTEIATHRTEAFF
v_call: TRBV5-1; j_call: TRBJ2-3; d_call: NA; clone_size: NA; cdr3_nt: TGCGCCAGCAGCTCCCTGACACTCACAGATACGCAGTATTTT; cdr3_aa: CASSSLTLTDTQYF
v_call: TRBV7-9; j_call: TRBJ1-2; d_call: NA; clone_size: NA; cdr3_nt: TGTGCCAGCAGCCGTACCCAGAGGCGGGCGCTGCTTGGCTACACCTTC; cdr3_aa: CASSRTQRRALLGYTF